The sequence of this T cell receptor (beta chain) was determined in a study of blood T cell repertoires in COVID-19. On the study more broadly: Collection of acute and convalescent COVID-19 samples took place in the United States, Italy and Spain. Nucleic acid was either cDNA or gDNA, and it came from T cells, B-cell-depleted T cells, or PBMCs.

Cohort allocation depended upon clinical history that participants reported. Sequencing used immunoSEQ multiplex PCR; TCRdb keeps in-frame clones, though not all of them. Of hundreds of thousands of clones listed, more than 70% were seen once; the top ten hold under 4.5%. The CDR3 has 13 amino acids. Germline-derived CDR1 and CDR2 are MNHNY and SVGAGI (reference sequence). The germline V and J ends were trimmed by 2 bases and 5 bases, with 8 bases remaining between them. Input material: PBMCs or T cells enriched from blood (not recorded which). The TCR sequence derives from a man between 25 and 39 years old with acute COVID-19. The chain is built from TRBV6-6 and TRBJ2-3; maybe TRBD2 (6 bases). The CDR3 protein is CASSYGGVDTQYF. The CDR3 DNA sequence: TGTGCCAGCAGTTACGGCGGGGTAGATACGCAGTATTTT.